What follows are 14 T cell receptor beta chains derived from one specimen sequenced in a study of T-cell memory formation after mild COVID-19. TCRdb itself ran the 5' RACE reads through MiXCR, one entry per CDR3 protein. The sample contains under 350,000 distinct CDR3 sequences, about a sixth of which appear only once. Input material: PBMCs or a T cell subset sorted from them (not recorded which). The receptors come from a man between 18 and 35 years old who had mild COVID-19 (a few samples of this study predate the infection). Cell type and time point are not known.

This clonotype was found once. The rearrangement links TRBV9 to TRBJ2-7; 7 nucleotides line up with TRBD1. Germline CDR1 and CDR2: SGDLS and YYNGEE. This CDR3 contains 15 residues. Losses at the gene ends were 3 bases for V and 1 base for J; bases not matched to a gene: 7. The CDR3 bases are TGTGCCAGCAGCGGGCCGGGACAGACATCCTACGAGCAGTACTTC. The encoded protein is CASSGPGQTSYEQYF. The whole variable domain, remainder taken from reference TRBV9 and TRBJ2-7, is DSGVTQTPKHLITATGQRVTLRCSPRSGDLSVYWYQQSLDQGLQFLIQYYNGEERAKGNILERFSAQQFPDLHSELNLSSLELGDSALYFCASSGPGQTSYEQYFGPGTRLTVT.

The CDR3 DNA reads TGTGCCAGCACCAAGGGTGGGGTTGGTGGCTACACCTTC. Its protein product is CASTKGGVGGYTF. This chain joins TRBV11-2 and TRBJ1-2, with no clear D. This CDR3 has 13 residues. Trimming took 7 bases from V and 7 from J, leaving 16 bases between them. Germline V lookup: CDR1 SGHAT, CDR2 FQNNGV.

The V gene is TRBV5-3, the J gene TRBJ2-2; D gene ambiguous. TRBV5-3 is placed among ORFs of uncertain function. Trimming took off 7 bases at V and 4 bases at J, with 11 bases between the two ends. The CDR3 extends over 13 amino acids. The CDR3 nucleotides are TGTGCCAGATATTCGAGATGCACCGGGGAGCTGTTTTTT. This codes for CARYSRCTGELFF.

The chain joins TRBV28 to TRBJ1-5; 9 bases agree with TRBD1. This CDR3 contains 16 residues. Germline CDR1 MDHEN, CDR2 SYDVKM. V gave up 3 bases and J gave up 6 bases; unmatched junction bases: 9. The CDR3 coding sequence is TGTGCCAGCAGTTTTAGGACAGGGGCCGCTTTTCAGCCCCAGCATTTT. Its protein product is CASSFRTGAAFQPQHF.

This clonotype has only a few counts. The V and J genes are TRBV25-1 and TRBJ1-6; D ambiguous. Trimming shortened V by 2 bases and J by 10 bases, and 9 bases separated the two germline ends. The CDR3 length is 13 residues. From germline, CDR1 is MGHDK and CDR2 SYGVNS. The CDR3 here is CASSEGGVSPLHF. DNA for the CDR3: TGTGCCAGCAGTGAAGGTGGGGTCTCACCCCTCCACTTT. The full variable domain, rest sourced from reference TRBV25-1 and TRBJ1-6, is EADIYQTPRYLVIGTGKKITLECSQTMGHDKMYWYQQDPGMELHLIHYSYGVNSTEKGDLSSESTVSRIRTEHFPLTLESARPSHTSQYLCASSEGGVSPLHFGNGTRLTVT.

This sequence joins TRBV29-1 and TRBJ2-5; D is unclear. The germline V gene has CDR1 SQVTM and CDR2 ANQGSEA. V lost 0 bases to trimming and J lost 4 bases, with 12 bases between them. The CDR3 is 14 residues long. DNA of the CDR3: TGCAGCGTTGAAGATATTGGCAGAGTAGAGACCCAGTACTTC. This sequence encodes CSVEDIGRVETQYF.

The chain carries TRBV2 and TRBJ2-7; D unclear. Looked up from germline, CDR1 is SNHLY and CDR2 is FYNNEI. CDR3 size: 14 residues. The germline V and J ends were trimmed by 6 bases and 6 bases, with 18 bases remaining between them. The CDR3 nucleotides read TGTGCCAGCAGGAACAACCCTGGCACGGGCGAGCAGTACGTC. Protein product: CASRNNPGTGEQYV.

This clonotype was seen many times. This chain connects TRBV12-3 or TRBV12-4 to TRBJ1-1; possible D gene TRBD1, 5 bases. The CDR3 covers 13 residues. Trimming removed 7 bases from V and 5 bases from J, with 14 bases in between. Here the CDR3 DNA reads TGTGCCAGCACCCTAACCGGGGGAACTGAAGCTTTCTTT. Translated: CASTLTGGTEAFF.

This clonotype was detected only a few times. The chain employs TRBV4-1 and TRBJ1-1; D might be TRBD1 (6 bases). The V and J ends lost 1 base and 1 base respectively, with 7 bases between them. Germline CDR1 reads MGHRA; CDR2 reads YSYEKL. The CDR3 is 14 residues long. The CDR3 loop is CASSQGQANTEAFF. The CDR3 DNA sequence: TGCGCCAGCAGCCAAGGACAGGCGAACACTGAAGCTTTCTTT.

Ten or more counts support this clonotype. Here the CDR3 DNA reads TGTGCCAGCAGCTATTCCTACCCCCCGTCGAGCAATCAGCCCCAGCATTTT. It specifies CASSYSYPPSSNQPQHF. The V gene is TRBV6-5, the J gene TRBJ1-5; D gene ambiguous. CDR3 size: 17 residues. Per the germline V gene, CDR1 is MNHEY and CDR2 is SVGAGI. V was cut by 6 bases and J by 1 base, with 19 bases left in between.

This chain joins TRBV15 and TRBJ1-4; D not resolved. The CDR3 loop spans 13 amino acids. Germline lookup yields CDR1 LNHNV and CDR2 YYDKDF (reference sequence). Between the trimmed V and J ends, which lost 4 bases and 8 bases, there was a span of 11 bases. CDR3 in DNA: TGTGCCACCAGCAAGATGGGTGGGGAAAAACTGTTTTTT. Amino acid sequence: CATSKMGGEKLFF.

This rearrangement joins TRBV5-5 to TRBJ1-1; D not certain. The CDR3 spans 14 residues. CDR1 is SGHKS and CDR2 is YYEKEE in the germline V gene (reference sequence). The V and J ends lost 4 bases and 7 bases respectively, with 17 bases between them. CDR3 DNA sequence: TGTGCCAGCAGCGGATTGACGGTAGCCGATGAAGCTTTCTTT. It specifies CASSGLTVADEAFF. Variable domain in full (rest from reference TRBV5-5 and TRBJ1-1): DAGVTQSPTHLIKTRGQQVTLRCSPISGHKSVSWYQQVLGQGPQFIFQYYEKEERGRGNFPDRFSARQFPNYSSELNVNALLLGDSALYLCASSGLTVADEAFFGQGTRLTVV.

This rearrangement joins TRBV7-3 to TRBJ2-1; tentative D call: TRBD2 (7 bases). The germline V gene has CDR1 SGHTA and CDR2 FQGTGA. This CDR3 has 15 residues. The V and J ends lost 3 bases and 10 bases respectively, with 19 bases between them. The CDR3: CASSFISGGPSEQFF. The DNA for the CDR3 is TGTGCCAGCAGCTTCATTTCGGGGGGCCCCTCGGAGCAGTTCTTC.

The V gene is TRBV4-1, the J gene TRBJ2-1, with D possibly called TRBD1 or TRBD2 (6 bases each). V shed 4 bases and J shed 2 bases, with 15 bases lying between them. There are 16 residues in the CDR3. The germline V gene encodes CDR1 MGHRA and CDR2 YSYEKL. The CDR3 bases are TGCGCCAGCAGCCCGGGGGCAGGTAAAACCTACAATGAGCAGTTCTTC. This translates into CASSPGAGKTYNEQFF.